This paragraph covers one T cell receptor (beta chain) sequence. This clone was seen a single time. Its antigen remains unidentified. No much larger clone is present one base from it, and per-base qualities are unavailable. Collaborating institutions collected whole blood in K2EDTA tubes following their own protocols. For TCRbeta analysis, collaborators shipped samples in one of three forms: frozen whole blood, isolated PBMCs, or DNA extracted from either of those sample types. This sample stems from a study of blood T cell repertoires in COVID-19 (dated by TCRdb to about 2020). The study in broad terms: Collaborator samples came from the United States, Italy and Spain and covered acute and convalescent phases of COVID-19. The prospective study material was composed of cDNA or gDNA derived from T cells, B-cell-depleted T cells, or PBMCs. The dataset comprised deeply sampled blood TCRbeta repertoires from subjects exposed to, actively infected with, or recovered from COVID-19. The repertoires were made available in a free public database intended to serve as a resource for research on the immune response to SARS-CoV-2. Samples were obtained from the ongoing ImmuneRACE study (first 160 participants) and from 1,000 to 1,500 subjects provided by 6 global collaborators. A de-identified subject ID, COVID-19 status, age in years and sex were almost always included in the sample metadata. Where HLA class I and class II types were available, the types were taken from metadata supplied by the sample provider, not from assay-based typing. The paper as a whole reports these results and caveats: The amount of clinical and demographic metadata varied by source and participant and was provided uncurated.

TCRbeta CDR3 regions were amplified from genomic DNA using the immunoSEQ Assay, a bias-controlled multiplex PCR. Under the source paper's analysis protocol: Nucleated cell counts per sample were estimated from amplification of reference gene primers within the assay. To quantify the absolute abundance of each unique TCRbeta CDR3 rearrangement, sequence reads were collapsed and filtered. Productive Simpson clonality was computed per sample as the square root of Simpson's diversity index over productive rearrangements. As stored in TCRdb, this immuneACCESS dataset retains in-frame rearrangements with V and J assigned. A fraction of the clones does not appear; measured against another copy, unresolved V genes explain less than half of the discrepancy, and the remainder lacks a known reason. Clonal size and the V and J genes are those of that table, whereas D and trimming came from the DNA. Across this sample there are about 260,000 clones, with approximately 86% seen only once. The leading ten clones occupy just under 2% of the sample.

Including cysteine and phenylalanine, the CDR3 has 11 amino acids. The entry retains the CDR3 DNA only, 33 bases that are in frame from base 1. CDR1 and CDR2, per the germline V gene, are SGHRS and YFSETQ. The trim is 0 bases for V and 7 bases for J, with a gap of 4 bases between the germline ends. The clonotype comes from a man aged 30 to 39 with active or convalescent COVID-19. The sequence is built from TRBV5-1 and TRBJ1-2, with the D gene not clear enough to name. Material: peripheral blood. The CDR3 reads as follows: CASSLDFGYTF. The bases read TGCGCCAGCAGCTTGGACTTTGGCTACACCTTC.